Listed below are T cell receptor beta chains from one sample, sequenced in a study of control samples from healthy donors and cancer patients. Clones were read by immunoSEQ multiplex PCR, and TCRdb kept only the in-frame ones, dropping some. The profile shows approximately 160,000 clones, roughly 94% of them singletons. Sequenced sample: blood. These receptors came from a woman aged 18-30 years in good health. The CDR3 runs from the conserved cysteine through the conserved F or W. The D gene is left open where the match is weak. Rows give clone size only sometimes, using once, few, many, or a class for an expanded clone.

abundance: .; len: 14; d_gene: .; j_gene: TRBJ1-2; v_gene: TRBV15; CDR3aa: CATSRARGFYGYTF; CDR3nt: TGTGCCACCAGCAGAGCTCGGGGGTTTTATGGCTACACCTTC
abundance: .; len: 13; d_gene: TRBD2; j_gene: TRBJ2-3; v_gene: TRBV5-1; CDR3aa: CASSLSGRDTQYF; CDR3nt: TGCGCCAGCAGCCTGAGCGGGAGGGATACGCAGTATTTT
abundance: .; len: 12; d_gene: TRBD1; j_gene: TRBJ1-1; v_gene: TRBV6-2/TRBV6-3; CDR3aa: CASSRTGAEAFF; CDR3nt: TGTGCCAGCAGTAGGACAGGGGCTGAAGCTTTCTTT
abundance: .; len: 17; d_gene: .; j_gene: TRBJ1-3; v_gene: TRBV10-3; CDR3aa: CAISESWRPIEGNTIYF; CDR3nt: TGTGCCATCAGTGAGTCATGGCGTCCAATCGAAGGAAACACCATATATTTT
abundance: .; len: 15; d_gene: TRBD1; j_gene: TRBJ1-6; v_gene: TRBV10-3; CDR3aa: CAISGPDRGGSPLHF; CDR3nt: TGTGCCATCAGTGGCCCCGACAGGGGAGGGTCACCCCTCCACTTT
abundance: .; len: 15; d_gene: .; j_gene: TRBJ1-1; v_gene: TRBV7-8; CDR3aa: CASSEVRSRVTEAFF; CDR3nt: TGTGCCAGCAGCGAGGTTAGGTCCAGGGTCACTGAAGCTTTCTTT
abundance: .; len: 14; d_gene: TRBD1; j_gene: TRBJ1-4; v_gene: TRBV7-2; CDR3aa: CASSLTGGGGKLFF; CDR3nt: TGTGCCAGCAGCTTAACAGGGGGTGGTGGAAAACTGTTTTTT
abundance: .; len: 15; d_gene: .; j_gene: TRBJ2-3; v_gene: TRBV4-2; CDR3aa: CASSQILDLADTQYF; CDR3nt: TGTGCCAGCAGCCAAATTCTAGATTTGGCAGATACGCAGTATTTT
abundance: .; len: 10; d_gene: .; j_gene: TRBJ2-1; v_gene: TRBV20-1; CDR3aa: CSAALNEQFF; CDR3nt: TGCAGTGCCGCCCTAAATGAGCAGTTCTTC
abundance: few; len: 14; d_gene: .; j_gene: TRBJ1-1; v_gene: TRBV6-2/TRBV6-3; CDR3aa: CASSRGSINTEAFF; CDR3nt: TGTGCCAGCAGTCGGGGGTCCATTAACACTGAAGCTTTCTTT
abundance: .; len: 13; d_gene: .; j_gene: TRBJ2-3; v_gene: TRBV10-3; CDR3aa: CAIRVDSTDTQYF; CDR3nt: TGTGCCATCAGAGTAGACAGCACAGATACGCAGTATTTT
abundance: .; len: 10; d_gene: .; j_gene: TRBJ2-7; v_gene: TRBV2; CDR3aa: CASRDYEQYF; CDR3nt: TGTGCCAGCAGGGACTACGAGCAGTACTTC
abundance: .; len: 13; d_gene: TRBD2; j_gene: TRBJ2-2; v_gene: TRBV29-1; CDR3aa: CSVGAGDSGELFF; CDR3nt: TGCAGCGTTGGGGCGGGGGACTCCGGGGAGCTGTTTTTT
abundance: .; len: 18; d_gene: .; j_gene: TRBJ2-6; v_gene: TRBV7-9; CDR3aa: CASSLGGRVLSGANVLTF; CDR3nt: TGTGCCAGCAGCTTAGGGGGAAGGGTGCTCTCTGGGGCCAACGTCCTGACTTTC
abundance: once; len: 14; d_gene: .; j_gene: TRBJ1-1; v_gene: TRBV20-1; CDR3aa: CSASTQTMNTEAFF; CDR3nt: TGCAGTGCTAGTACGCAGACGATGAACACTGAAGCTTTCTTT
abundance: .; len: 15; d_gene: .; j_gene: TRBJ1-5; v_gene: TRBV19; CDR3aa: CASRATGMLNQPQHF; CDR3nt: TGTGCCAGTAGGGCGACAGGCATGCTCAATCAGCCCCAGCATTTT
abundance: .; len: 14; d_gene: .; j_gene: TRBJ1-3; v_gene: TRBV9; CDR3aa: CASSVDSTGNTIYF; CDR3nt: TGTGCCAGCAGCGTAGATAGTACTGGAAACACCATATATTTT
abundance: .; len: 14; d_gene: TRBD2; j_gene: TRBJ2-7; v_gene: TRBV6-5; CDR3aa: CASSSGGAKGEQYF; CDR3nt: TGTGCCAGCAGTAGCGGGGGGGCGAAGGGGGAGCAGTACTTC
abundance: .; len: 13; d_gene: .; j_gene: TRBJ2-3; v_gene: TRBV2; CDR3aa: CASSLLVQDTQYF; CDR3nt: TGTGCCAGCAGTCTCCTCGTGCAAGATACGCAGTATTTT
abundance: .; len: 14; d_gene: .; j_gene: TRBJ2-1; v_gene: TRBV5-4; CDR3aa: CASSLPAGANEQFF; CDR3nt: TGTGCCAGCAGCTTGCCTGCGGGGGCTAATGAGCAGTTCTTC
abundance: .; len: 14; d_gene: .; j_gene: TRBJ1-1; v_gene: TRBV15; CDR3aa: CATSREGGFTEAFF; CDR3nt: TGTGCCACCAGCAGAGAGGGGGGGTTCACTGAAGCTTTCTTT
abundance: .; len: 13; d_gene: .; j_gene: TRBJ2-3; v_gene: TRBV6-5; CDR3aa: CASSFPGTDTQYF; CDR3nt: TGTGCCAGCAGTTTCCCTGGGACAGATACGCAGTATTTT
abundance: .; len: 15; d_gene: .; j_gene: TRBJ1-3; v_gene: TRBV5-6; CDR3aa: CASSSFSGGQNTIYF; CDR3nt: TGTGCCAGCAGCTCCTTTAGTGGGGGTCAAAACACCATATATTTT
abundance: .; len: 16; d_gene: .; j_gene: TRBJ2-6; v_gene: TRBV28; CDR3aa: CASSPWRGSGANVLTF; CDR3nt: TGTGCCAGCAGTCCCTGGCGGGGCTCTGGGGCCAACGTCCTGACTTTC
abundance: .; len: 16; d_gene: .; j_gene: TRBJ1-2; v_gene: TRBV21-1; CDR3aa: CASSNRHDGQRYGYTF; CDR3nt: TGTGCCAGCAGCAATCGCCATGATGGTCAGCGCTATGGCTACACCTTC
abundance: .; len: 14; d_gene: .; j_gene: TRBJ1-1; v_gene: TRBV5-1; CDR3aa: CASSGPGTVAEAFF; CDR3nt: TGCGCCAGCAGCGGACCCGGGACGGTGGCTGAAGCTTTCTTT
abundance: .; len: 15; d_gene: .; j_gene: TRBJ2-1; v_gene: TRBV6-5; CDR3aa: CASNGPSLTNNEQFF; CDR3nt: TGTGCCAGCAACGGTCCGTCTCTTACTAACAATGAGCAGTTCTTC
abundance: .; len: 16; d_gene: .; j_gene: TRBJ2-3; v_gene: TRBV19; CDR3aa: CASSISLGTSTDTQYF; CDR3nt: TGTGCCAGTAGTATAAGTCTGGGGACTAGCACAGATACGCAGTATTTT
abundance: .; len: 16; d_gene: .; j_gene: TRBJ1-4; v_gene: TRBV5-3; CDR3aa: CARSLDHRDHNEKLFF; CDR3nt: TGTGCCAGAAGCTTAGACCACAGAGACCACAATGAAAAACTGTTTTTT
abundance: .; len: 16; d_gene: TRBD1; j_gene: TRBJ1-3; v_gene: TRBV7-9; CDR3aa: CASSARGQSRGNTIYF; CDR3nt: TGTGCCAGCAGCGCCAGGGGACAGTCTCGTGGAAACACCATATATTTT
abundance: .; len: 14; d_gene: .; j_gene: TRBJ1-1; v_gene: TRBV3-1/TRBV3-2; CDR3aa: CASSLVGVRGATFF; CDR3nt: TGTGCCAGCAGCCTCGTGGGGGTCCGCGGGGCGACTTTCTTT
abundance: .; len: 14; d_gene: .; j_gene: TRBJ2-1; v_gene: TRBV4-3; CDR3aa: CASSQLLGVGEQFF; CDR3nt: TGCGCCAGCAGCCAACTGTTGGGGGTCGGTGAGCAGTTCTTC
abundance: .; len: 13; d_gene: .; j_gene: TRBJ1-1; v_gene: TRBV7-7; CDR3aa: CASSHSPGTEAFF; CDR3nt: TGTGCTAGCAGCCATTCCCCAGGGACTGAAGCTTTCTTT
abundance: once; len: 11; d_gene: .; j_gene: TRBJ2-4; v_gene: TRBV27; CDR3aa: CASSLGNIQYF; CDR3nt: TGTGCCAGCAGTTTAGGGAACATTCAGTACTTC
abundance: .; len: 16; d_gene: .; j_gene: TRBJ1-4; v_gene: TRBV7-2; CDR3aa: CASSFSPGTFNEKLFF; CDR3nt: TGTGCCAGCAGCTTTTCTCCCGGGACCTTTAATGAAAAACTGTTTTTT
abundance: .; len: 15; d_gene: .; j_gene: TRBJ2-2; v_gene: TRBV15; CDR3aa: CATSARHMNTGELFF; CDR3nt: TGTGCCACCAGCGCCCGACACATGAACACCGGGGAGCTGTTTTTT
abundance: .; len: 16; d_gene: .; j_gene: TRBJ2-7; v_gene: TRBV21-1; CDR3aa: CASSPIWGSGLDEQYF; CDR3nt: TGTGCCAGCAGCCCTATATGGGGTTCTGGACTGGACGAGCAGTACTTC
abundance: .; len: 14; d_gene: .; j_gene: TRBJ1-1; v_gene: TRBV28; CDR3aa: CASSLRTVNTEAFF; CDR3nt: TGTGCCAGCAGTTTAAGGACGGTGAACACTGAAGCTTTCTTT
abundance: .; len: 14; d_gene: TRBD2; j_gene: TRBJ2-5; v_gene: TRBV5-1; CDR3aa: CASSLGLAGETQYF; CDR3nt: TGCGCCAGCAGCTTGGGACTAGCGGGAGAGACCCAGTACTTC
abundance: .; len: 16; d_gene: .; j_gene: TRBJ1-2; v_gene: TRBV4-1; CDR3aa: CASSPRGAETNYGYTF; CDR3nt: TGCGCCAGCAGCCCACGGGGGGCCGAAACTAACTATGGCTACACCTTC
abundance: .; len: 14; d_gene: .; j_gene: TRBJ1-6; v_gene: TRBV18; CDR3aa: CASSREQGNSPLHF; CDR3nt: TGTGCCAGCTCGCGGGAACAGGGCAATTCACCCCTCCACTTT
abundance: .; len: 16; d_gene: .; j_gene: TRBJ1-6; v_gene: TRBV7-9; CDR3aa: CASNPSGGLNNSPLHF; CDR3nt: TGTGCCAGCAACCCAAGCGGGGGGCTCAATAATTCACCCCTCCACTTT
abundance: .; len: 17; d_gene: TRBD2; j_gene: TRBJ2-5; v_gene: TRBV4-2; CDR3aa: CASSHDGLAGVDETQYF; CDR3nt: TGTGCCAGCAGCCATGATGGACTAGCGGGAGTTGATGAGACCCAGTACTTC
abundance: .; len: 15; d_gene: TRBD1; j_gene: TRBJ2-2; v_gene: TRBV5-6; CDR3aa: CASSLAGGATGELFF; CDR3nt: TGTGCCAGCAGCTTGGCAGGGGGAGCCACCGGGGAGCTGTTTTTT
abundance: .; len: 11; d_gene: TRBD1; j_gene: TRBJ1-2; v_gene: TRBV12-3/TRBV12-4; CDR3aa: CASRDRGVLTF; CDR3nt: TGTGCCAGTCGGGACAGGGGTGTACTCACCTTC
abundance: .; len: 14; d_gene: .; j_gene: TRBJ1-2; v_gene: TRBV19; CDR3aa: CASSIAGMGYGYTF; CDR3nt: TGTGCCAGTAGTATTGCGGGTATGGGCTATGGCTACACCTTC
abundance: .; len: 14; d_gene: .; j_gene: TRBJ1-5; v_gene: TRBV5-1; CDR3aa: CASSLRGGNQPQHF; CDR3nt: TGCGCCAGCAGCTTGAGAGGGGGTAATCAGCCCCAGCATTTT
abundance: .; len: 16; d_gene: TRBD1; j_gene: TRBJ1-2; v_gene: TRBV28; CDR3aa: CASSSSGTGTNYGYTF; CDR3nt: TGTGCCAGCAGTTCCTCCGGGACAGGGACTAACTATGGCTACACCTTC
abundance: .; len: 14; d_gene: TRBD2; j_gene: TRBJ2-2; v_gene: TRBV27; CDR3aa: CASTWGGITGELFF; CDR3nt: TGTGCCAGCACCTGGGGAGGGATAACCGGGGAGCTGTTTTTT
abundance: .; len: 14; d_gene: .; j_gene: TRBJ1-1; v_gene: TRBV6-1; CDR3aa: CASSDRAMNTGAFF; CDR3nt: TGTGCCAGCAGTGATAGGGCCATGAACACTGGAGCTTTCTTT
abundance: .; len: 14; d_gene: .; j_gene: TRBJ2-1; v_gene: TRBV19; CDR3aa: CASSIYRQDNEQFF; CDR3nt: TGTGCCAGTAGTATCTATCGACAGGACAATGAGCAGTTCTTC
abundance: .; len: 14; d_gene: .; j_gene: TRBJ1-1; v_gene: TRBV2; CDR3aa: CASSQLALNTEAFF; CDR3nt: TGTGCCAGCAGCCAGTTGGCGTTGAACACTGAAGCTTTCTTT
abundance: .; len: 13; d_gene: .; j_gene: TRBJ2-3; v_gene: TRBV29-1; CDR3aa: CSSRYRSTDTQYF; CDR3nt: TGCAGCTCTAGGTACAGAAGCACAGATACGCAGTATTTT
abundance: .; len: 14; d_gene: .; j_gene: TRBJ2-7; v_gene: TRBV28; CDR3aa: CASSFEGFSYEQYF; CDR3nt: TGTGCCAGCAGCTTTGAGGGATTTTCCTACGAGCAGTACTTC
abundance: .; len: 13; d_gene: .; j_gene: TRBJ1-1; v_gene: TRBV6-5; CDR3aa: CASSPNERAEAFF; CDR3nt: TGTGCCAGCAGTCCAAACGAGCGGGCTGAAGCTTTCTTT
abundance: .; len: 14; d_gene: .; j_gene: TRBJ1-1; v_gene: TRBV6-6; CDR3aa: CASSYPRQNTEAFF; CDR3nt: TGTGCCAGCAGTTACCCCAGACAGAACACTGAAGCTTTCTTT
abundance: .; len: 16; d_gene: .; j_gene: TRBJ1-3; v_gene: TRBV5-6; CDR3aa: CASSSRGHGGRNTIYF; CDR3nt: TGTGCCAGCAGTAGTAGAGGTCACGGAGGACGGAACACCATATATTTT
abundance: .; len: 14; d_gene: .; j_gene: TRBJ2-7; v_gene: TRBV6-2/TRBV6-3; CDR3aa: CASSYSGYAYEQYF; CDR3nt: TGTGCCAGCAGTTACTCCGGTTACGCCTACGAGCAGTACTTC
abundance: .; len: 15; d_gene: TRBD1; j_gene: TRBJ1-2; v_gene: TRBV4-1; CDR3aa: CASSPLGDRENGYTF; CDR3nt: TGCGCCAGCAGCCCATTGGGTGACAGGGAAAATGGCTACACCTTC